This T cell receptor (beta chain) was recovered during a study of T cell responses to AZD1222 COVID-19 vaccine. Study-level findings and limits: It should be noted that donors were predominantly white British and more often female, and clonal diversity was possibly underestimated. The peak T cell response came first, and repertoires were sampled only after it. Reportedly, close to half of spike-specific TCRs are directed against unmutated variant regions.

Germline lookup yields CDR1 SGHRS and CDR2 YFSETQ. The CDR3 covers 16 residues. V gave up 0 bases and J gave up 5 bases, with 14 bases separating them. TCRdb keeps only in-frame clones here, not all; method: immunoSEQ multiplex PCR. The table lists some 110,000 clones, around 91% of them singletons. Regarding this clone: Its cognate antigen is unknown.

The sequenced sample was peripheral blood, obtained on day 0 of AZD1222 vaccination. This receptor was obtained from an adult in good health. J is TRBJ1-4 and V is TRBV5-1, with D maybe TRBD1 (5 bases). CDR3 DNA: TGCGCCAGCAGCTTGGGAGGCAGGGACGGAAATGAAAAACTGTTTTTT. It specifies CASSLGGRDGNEKLFF.